This T cell receptor beta chain appears in the sequencing data of a study of T cells in Graves' hyperthyroidism and ophthalmopathy. Template material for amplifying TCR beta CDR3 regions consisted of RNA transcripts. Carried out on the TCR CDR3, a first-round RT-PCR used the HTBI primer set. Using its own MiXCR run on the multiplex PCR reads, TCRdb lists one record per CDR3 protein. The sample lists hundreds of thousands of distinct CDR3 sequences, nearly 45% seen once, with under 8.5% in the top ten. This clonotype was found a few times. The CDR3 sequence is 16 residues long. The V gene's germline CDR1 is LGHDT and CDR2 YNNKEL (reference sequence). The V gene lost 0 bases and the J gene lost 5 bases, with 16 bases spanning the gap.

This sequence originates from an adult man with Graves' disease, either hyperthyroidism or ophthalmopathy (not recorded which). The V gene is TRBV3-1, the J gene TRBJ2-5, with D hard to call. Sequenced sample: peripheral blood or thyroid tissue (not recorded which). For the CDR3, the DNA is TGTGCCAGCAGCCAAGATCTGGTGGACGATTCGGAGACCCAGTACTTC. This encodes CASSQDLVDDSETQYF.